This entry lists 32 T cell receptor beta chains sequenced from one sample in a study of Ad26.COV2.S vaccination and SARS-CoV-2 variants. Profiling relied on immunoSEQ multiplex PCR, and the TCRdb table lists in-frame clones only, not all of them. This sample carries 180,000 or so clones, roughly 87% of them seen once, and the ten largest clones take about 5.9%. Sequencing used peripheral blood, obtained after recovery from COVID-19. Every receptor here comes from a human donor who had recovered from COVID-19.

The CDR3 protein is CASSSRTANNSPLHF. The CDR3 DNA reads TGTGCCAGCAGCTCCCGGACAGCGAATAATTCACCCCTCCACTTT. V gene TRBV7-2 combines with J gene TRBJ1-6, with D perhaps matching TRBD1 (6 bases). Trimming cost V 4 bases and J 5 bases, with 12 bases left between them. This CDR3 has 15 residues. The V gene's germline CDR1 is SGHTA and CDR2 FQGNSA. The whole variable domain, remainder taken from reference TRBV7-2 and TRBJ1-6, is GAGVSQSPSNKVTEKGKDVELRCDPISGHTALYWYRQSLGQGLEFLIYFQGNSAPDKSGLPSDRFSAERTGGSVSTLTIQRTQQEDSAVYLCASSSRTANNSPLHFGNGTRLTVT.

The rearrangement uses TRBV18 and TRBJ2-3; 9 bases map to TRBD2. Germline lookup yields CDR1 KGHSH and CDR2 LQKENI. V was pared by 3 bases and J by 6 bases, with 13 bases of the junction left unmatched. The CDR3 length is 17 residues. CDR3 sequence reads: CASSPKIGGRALDTQYF. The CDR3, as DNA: TGTGCCAGCTCACCGAAGATTGGCGGGAGGGCCCTGGATACGCAGTATTTT.

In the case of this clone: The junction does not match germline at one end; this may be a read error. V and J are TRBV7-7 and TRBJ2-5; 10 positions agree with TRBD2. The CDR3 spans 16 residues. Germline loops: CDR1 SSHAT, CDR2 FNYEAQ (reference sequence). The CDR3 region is CASSLVLAGAQETQYF. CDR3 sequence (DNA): TGTGCTAGCAGCTTAGTCCTAGCGGGGGCTCAAGAGACCCAGTACTTC.

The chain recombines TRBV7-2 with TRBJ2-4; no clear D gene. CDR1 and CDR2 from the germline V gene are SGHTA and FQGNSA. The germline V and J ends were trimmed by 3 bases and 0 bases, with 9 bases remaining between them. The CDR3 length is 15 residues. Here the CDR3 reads CASSFEVLAKNIQYF. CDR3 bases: TGTGCCAGCAGCTTTGAGGTTTTAGCCAAAAACATTCAGTACTTC.

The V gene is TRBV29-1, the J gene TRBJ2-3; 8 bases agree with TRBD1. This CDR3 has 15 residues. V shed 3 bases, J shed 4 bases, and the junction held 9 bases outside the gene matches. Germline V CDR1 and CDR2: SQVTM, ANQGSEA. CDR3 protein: CSVEGAGGWADTQYF. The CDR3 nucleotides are TGCAGCGTTGAGGGGGCAGGGGGCTGGGCAGATACGCAGTATTTT.

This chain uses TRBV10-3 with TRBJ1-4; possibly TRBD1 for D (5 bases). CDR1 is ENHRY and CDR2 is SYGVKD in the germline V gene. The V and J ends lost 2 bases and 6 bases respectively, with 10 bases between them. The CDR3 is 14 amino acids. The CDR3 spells CAISEGGADEKLFF. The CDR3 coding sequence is TGTGCCATCAGTGAGGGAGGGGCGGATGAAAAACTGTTTTTT.

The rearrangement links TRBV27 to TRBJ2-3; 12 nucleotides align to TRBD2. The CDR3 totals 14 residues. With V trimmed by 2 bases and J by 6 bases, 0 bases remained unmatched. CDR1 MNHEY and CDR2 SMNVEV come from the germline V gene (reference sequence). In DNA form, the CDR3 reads TGTGCCAGCAGTTTAACTAGCGGGGGGGATACGCAGTATTTT. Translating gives CASSLTSGGDTQYF.

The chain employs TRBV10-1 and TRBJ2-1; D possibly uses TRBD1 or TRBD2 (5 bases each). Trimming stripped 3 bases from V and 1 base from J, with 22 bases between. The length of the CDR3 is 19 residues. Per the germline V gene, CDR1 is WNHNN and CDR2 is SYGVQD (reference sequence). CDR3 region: CASSDFSDLRDGSYNEQFF. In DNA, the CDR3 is TGCGCCAGCAGTGATTTTTCGGACCTCCGGGACGGATCCTACAATGAGCAGTTCTTC.

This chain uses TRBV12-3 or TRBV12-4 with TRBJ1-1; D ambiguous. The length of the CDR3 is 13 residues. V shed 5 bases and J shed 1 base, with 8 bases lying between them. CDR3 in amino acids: CASSPASNTEAFF. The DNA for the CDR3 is TGTGCCAGCAGTCCAGCATCGAACACTGAAGCTTTCTTT.

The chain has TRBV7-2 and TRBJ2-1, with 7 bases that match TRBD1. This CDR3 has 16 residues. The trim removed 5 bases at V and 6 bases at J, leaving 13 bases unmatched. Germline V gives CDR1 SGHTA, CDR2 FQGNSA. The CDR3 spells CASSLRDSRTVNEQFF. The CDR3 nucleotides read TGTGCCAGCAGCCTCAGGGACAGTCGTACTGTCAATGAGCAGTTCTTC. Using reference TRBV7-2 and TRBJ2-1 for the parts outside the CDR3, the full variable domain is GAGVSQSPSNKVTEKGKDVELRCDPISGHTALYWYRQSLGQGLEFLIYFQGNSAPDKSGLPSDRFSAERTGGSVSTLTIQRTQQEDSAVYLCASSLRDSRTVNEQFFGPGTRLTVL.

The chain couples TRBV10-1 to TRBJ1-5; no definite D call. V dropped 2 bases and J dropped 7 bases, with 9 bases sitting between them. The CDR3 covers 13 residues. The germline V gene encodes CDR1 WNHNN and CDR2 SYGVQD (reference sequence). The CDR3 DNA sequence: TGCGCCAGCAGTGAGACAGCGGGCCAGCCCCAGCATTTT. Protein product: CASSETAGQPQHF.

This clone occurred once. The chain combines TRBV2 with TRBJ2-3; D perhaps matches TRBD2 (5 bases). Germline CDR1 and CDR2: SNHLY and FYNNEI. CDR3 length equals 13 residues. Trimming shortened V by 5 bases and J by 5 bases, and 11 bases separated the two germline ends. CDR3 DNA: TGTGCCAGCAGTTTGATGGGGAGAGATACGCAGTATTTT. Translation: CASSLMGRDTQYF.

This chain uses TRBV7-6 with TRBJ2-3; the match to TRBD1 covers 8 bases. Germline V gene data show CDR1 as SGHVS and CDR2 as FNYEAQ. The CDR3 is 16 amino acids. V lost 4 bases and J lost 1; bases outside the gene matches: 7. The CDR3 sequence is CASSYQGAVGTDTQYF. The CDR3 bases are TGTGCCAGCAGCTACCAGGGGGCTGTAGGCACAGATACGCAGTATTTT.

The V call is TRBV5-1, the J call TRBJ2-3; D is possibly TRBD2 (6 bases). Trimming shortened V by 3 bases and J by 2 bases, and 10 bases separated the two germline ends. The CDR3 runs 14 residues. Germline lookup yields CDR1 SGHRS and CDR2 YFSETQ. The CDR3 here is CASSSGGNTDTQYF. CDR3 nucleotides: TGCGCCAGCAGCTCGGGCGGGAACACAGATACGCAGTATTTT.

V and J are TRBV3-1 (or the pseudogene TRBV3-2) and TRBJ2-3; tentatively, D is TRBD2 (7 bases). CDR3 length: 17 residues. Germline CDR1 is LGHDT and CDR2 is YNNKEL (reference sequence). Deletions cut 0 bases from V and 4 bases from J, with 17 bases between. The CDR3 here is CASSQDPLAGAADTQYF. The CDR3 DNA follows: TGTGCCAGCAGCCAAGATCCGCTCGCGGGGGCGGCAGATACGCAGTATTTT.

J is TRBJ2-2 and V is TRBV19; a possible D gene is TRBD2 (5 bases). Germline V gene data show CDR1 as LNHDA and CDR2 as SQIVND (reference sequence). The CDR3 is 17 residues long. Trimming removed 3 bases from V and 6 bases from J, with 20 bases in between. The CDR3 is CASSIGAGQVGAGELFF. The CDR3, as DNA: TGTGCCAGTAGTATCGGCGCGGGCCAGGTCGGGGCCGGGGAGCTGTTTTTT.

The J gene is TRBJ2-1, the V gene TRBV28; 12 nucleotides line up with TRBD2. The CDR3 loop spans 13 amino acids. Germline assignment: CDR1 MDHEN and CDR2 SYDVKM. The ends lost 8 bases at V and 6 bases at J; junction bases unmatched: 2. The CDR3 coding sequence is TGTGCCAGCCTAGCGGGGGGGCGCAATGAGCAGTTCTTC. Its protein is CASLAGGRNEQFF.

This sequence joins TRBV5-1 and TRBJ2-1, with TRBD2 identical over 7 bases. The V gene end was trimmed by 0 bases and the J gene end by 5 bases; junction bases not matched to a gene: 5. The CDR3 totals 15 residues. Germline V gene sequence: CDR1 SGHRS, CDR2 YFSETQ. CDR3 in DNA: TGCGCCAGCAGCTTGGACGGCGGGAGCAACAATGAGCAGTTCTTC. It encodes CASSLDGGSNNEQFF.

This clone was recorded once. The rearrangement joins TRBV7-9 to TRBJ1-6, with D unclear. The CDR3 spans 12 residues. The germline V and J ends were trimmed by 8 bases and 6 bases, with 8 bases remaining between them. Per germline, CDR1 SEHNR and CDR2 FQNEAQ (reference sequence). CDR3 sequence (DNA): TGTGCCAGCTCCCTGACTAATTCACCCCTCCACTTT. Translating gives CASSLTNSPLHF.

The CDR3 DNA sequence: TGTGCCAGCAGCGCTGGGCGGGAGGCCGTTTATACGCAGTATTTT. It codes for CASSAGREAVYTQYF. The rearrangement links TRBV5-5 to TRBJ2-3, with 8 positions matching TRBD2. V gave up 4 bases and J gave up 7 bases; unmatched junction bases: 11. CDR3 size: 15 residues. Germline V CDR1 and CDR2: SGHKS, YYEKEE (reference sequence).

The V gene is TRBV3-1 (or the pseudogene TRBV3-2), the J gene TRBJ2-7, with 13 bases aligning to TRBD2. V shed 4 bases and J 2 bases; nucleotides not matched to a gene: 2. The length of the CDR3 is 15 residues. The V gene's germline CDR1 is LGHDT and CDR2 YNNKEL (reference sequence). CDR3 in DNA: TGTGCCAGCAGCCGGACTAGCGGGGGCCCCTACGAGCAGTACTTC. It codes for CASSRTSGGPYEQYF.

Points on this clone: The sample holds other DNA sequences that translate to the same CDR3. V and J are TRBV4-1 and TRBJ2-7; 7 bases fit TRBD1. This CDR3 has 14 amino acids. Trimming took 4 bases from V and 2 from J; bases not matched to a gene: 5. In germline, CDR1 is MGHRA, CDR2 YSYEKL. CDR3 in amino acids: CASSLRDSPYEQYF. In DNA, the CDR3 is TGCGCCAGCAGCCTCCGGGACAGTCCCTACGAGCAGTACTTC.

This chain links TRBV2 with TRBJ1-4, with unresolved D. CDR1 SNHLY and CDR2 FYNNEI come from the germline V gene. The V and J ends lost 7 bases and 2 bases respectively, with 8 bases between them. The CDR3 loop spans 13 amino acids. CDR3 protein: CASKRETNEKLFF. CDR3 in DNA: TGTGCCAGCAAGAGGGAGACTAATGAAAAACTGTTTTTT. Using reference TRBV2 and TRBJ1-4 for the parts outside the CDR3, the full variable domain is EPEVTQTPSHQVTQMGQEVILRCVPISNHLYFYWYRQILGQKVEFLVSFYNNEISEKSEIFDDQFSVERPDGSNFTLKIRSTKLEDSAMYFCASKRETNEKLFFGSGTQLSVL.

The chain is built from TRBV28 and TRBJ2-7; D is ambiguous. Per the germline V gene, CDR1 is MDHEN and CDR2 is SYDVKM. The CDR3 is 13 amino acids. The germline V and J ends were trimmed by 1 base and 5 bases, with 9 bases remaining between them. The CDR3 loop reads CASSLFSRNEQYF. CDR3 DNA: TGTGCCAGCAGTTTATTTTCCAGGAACGAGCAGTACTTC.

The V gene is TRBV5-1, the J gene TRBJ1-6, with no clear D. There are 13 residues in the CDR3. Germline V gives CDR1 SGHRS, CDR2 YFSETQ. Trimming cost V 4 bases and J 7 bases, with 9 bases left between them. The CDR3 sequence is CASSLEGNSPLHF. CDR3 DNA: TGCGCCAGCAGCCTAGAGGGAAATTCACCCCTCCACTTT.

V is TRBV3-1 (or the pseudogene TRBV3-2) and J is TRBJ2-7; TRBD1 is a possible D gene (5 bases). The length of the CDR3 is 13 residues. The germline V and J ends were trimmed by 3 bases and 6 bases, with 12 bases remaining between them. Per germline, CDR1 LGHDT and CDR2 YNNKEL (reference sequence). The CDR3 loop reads CASSQAGRGEQYF. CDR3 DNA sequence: TGTGCCAGCAGCCAGGCAGGGCGAGGCGAGCAGTACTTC.

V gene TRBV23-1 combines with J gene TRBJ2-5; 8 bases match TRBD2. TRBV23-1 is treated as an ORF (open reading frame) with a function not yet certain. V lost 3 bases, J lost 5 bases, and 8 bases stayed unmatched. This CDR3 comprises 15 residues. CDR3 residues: CASSHHIAGYETQYF. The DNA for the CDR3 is TGCGCCAGCAGTCACCACATAGCGGGATATGAGACCCAGTACTTC.

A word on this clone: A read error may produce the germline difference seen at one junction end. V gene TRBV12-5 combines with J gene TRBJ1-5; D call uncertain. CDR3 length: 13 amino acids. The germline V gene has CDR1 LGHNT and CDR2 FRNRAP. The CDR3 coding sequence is TGTGCTAGTGGTTTGGGGGGAGGGTGGGTTATACCCTTT. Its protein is CASGLGGGWVIPF.

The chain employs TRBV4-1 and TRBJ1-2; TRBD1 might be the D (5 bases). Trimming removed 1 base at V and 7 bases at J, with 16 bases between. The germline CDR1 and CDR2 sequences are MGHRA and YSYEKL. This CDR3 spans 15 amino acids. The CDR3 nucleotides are TGCGCCAGCAGCCAAGTTCTACAGGAACTTAGTGGCTACACCTTC. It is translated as CASSQVLQELSGYTF.

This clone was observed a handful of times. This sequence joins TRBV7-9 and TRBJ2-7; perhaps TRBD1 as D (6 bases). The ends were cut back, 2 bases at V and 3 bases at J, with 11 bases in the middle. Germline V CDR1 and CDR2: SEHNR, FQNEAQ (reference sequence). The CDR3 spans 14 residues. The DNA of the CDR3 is TGTGCCAGCAGCTTATTGGGGGCCGACTACGAGCAGTACTTC. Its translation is CASSLLGADYEQYF.

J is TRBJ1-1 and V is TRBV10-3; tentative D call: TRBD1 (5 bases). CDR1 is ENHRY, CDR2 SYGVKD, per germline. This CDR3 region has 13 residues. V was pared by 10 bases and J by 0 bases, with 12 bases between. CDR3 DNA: TGTGCCAGTACCACAGGCATGAACACTGAAGCTTTCTTT. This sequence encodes CASTTGMNTEAFF.

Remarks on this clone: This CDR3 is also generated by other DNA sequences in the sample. The chain's CDR3 is CASSWDRNYGYTF. The CDR3 DNA follows: TGTGCCAGCAGTTGGGACAGGAACTATGGCTACACCTTC. The chain recombines TRBV12-3 or TRBV12-4 with TRBJ1-2, with TRBD1 matching over 8 bases. The CDR3 consists of 13 residues. The ends lost 4 bases at V and 2 bases at J; junction bases unmatched: 0.